This TCR beta chain emerged from a study of blood T cell repertoires in COVID-19. As for the study in general: Acute and convalescent COVID-19 specimens originated in the United States, Italy and Spain. Sources were T cells, B-cell-depleted T cells, or PBMCs; the material itself was cDNA or gDNA.

All enrollees were roughly 18 to 100 years old and from some 24 US areas. Per the study methods: Amplified reference gene primers provided the basis for estimating nucleated cell counts. Sequenced by immunoSEQ multiplex PCR; TCRdb stores in-frame clones only, minus some. Clone size and the V and J calls come from that table; the DNA yielded D and trimming. Of some 200,000 clones in the sample, about nine tenths were seen once. The receptor comes from a woman between 40 and 50 years old with acute COVID-19. The sample comprised PBMCs or T cells enriched from blood (not recorded which).

CDR3 sequence reads: CSTVGGQGVYNEAFF. Here the CDR3 DNA reads TGCAGCACCGTGGGTGGACAGGGGGTATACAATGAAGCTTTCTTT. The chain employs TRBV29-1 and TRBJ1-1; 10 nucleotides match TRBD1. V lost 8 bases to trimming and J lost 7 bases; unmatched junction nucleotides: 16. CDR3 size: 15 residues. Germline V CDR1 and CDR2: SQVTM, ANQGSEA.